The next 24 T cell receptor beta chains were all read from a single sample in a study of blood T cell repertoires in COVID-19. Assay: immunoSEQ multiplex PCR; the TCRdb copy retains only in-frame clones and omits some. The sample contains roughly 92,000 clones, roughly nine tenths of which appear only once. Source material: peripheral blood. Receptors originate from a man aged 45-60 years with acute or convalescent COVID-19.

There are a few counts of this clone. The chain's CDR3 is CASSLGPTDTQYF. DNA for the CDR3: TGTGCCAGCAGCTTAGGTCCTACAGATACGCAGTATTTT. This chain uses TRBV7-9 with TRBJ2-3; D is ambiguous. Trimming removed 1 base at V and 3 bases at J, with 5 bases between. CDR1 SEHNR and CDR2 FQNEAQ come from the germline V gene (reference sequence). This CDR3 has 13 residues.

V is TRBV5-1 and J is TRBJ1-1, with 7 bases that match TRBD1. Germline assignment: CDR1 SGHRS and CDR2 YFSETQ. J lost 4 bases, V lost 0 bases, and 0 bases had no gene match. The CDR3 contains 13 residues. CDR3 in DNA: TGCGCCAGCAGCTTGGACAGGGGCACTGAAGCTTTCTTT. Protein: CASSLDRGTEAFF.

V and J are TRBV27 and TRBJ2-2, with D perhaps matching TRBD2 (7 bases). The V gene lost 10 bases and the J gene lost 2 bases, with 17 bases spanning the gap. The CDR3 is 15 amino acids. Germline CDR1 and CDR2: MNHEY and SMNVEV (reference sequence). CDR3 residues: CATKSGGANTGELFF. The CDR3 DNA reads TGTGCCACCAAAAGTGGGGGGGCTAACACCGGGGAGCTGTTTTTT.

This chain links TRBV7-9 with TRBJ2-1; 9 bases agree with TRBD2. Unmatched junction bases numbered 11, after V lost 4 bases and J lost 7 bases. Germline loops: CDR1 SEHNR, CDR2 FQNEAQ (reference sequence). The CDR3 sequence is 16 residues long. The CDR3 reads CASSSDSGSVRNEQFF. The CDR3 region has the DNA TGTGCCAGCAGCTCCGATAGCGGGAGTGTGAGGAATGAGCAGTTCTTC.

The CDR3 sequence is CASSFATRPGGPTGELFF. The CDR3 DNA follows: TGCGCCAGCAGCTTCGCTACGCGGCCGGGAGGGCCGACCGGGGAGCTGTTTTTT. This sequence joins TRBV5-1 and TRBJ2-2, with 8 bases aligning to TRBD2. The CDR3 loop spans 18 amino acids. J lost 5 bases, V lost 2 bases, and 14 bases had no gene match. Germline V lookup: CDR1 SGHRS, CDR2 YFSETQ.

The CDR3 loop reads CASSFGQEDYGYTF. In nucleotides, the CDR3 is TGTGCCAGCAGTTTCGGACAGGAGGACTATGGCTACACCTTC. The rearrangement links TRBV7-9 to TRBJ1-2; 7 nucleotides line up with TRBD1. Germline V gives CDR1 SEHNR, CDR2 FQNEAQ (reference sequence). V shed 6 bases, J shed 3 bases, and the junction held 7 bases outside the gene matches. The CDR3 is made up of 14 amino acids.

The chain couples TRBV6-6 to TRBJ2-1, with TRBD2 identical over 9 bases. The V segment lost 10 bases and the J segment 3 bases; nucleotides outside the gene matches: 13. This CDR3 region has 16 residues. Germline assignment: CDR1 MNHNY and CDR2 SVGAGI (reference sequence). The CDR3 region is CATVGGLAGNYNEQFF. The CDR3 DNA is TGTGCCACCGTCGGGGGGCTAGCGGGAAACTACAATGAGCAGTTCTTC.

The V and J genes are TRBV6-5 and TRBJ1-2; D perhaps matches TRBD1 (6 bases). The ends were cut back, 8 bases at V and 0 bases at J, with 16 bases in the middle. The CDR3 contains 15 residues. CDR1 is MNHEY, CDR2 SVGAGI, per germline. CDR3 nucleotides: TGTGCCAGCGCACCAGGGGACCGAGCTAACTATGGCTACACCTTC. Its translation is CASAPGDRANYGYTF.

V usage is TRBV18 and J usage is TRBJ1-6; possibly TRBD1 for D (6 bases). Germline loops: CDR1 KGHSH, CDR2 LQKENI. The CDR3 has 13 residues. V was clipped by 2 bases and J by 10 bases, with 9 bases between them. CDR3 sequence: CASSPERGSPLHF. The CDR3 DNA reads TGTGCCAGCTCACCAGAAAGGGGGTCACCCCTCCACTTT.

The CDR3, as DNA: TGTGCCAGCTCACTCCAGGGACTCGAAGGAAACACCATATATTTT. As protein: CASSLQGLEGNTIYF. V gene TRBV18 combines with J gene TRBJ1-3; D is possibly TRBD1 (5 bases). Trimming removed 4 bases from V and 4 bases from J, with 14 bases in between. There are 15 residues in the CDR3. The germline V gene encodes CDR1 KGHSH and CDR2 LQKENI.

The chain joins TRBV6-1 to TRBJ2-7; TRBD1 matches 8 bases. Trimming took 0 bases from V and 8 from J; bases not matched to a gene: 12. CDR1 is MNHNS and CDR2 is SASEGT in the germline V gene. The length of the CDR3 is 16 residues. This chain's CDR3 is CASSEAPQGASGKQYF. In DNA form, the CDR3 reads TGTGCCAGCAGTGAAGCCCCGCAGGGGGCAAGTGGGAAGCAGTACTTC.

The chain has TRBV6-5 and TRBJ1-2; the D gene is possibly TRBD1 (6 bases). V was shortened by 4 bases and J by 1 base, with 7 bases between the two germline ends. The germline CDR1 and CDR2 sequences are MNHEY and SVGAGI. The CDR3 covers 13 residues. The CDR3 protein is CASSLDSNYGYTF. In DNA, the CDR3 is TGTGCCAGCAGTTTGGACAGTAACTATGGCTACACCTTC.

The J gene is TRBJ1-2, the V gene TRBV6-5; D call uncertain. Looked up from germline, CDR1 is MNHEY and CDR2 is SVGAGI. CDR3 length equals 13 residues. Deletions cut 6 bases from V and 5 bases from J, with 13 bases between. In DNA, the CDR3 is TGTGCCAGCAGCCGCCTTTCGGGGTATGGCTACACCTTC. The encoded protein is CASSRLSGYGYTF.

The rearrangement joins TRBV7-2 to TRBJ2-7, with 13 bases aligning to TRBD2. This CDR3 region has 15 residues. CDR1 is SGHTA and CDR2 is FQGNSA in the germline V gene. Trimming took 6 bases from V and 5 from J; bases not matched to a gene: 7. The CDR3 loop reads CASRGTSGIAHEQYF. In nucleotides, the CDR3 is TGTGCCAGCAGGGGGACTAGCGGGATTGCCCACGAGCAGTACTTC. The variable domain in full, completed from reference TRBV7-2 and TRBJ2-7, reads GAGVSQSPSNKVTEKGKDVELRCDPISGHTALYWYRQSLGQGLEFLIYFQGNSAPDKSGLPSDRFSAERTGGSVSTLTIQRTQQEDSAVYLCASRGTSGIAHEQYFGPGTRLTVT.

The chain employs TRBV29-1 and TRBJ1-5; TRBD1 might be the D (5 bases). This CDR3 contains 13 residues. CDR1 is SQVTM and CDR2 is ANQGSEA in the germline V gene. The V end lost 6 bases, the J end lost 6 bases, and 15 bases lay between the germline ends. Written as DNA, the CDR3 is TGCAGCGTCTCGCCAGGGTACGGTCAGCCCCAGCATTTT. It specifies CSVSPGYGQPQHF.

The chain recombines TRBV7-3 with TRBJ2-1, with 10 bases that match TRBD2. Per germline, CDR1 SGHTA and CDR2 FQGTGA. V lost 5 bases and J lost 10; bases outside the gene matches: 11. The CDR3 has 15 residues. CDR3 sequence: CASSNLGLAGDEQFF. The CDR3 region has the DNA TGTGCCAGCAGCAACCTAGGGCTAGCGGGAGACGAGCAGTTCTTC.

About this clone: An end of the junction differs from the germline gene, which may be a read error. The CDR3 region has the DNA TGTGCCAGCACCTTGGGCGGCAGGGGCGTGGAGACCCAGTACTTC. It codes for CASTLGGRGVETQYF. V usage is TRBV5-4 and J usage is TRBJ2-5; TRBD1 is a possible D gene (6 bases). Germline V gives CDR1 SGHNT, CDR2 YYREEE (reference sequence). The CDR3 has 15 amino acids.

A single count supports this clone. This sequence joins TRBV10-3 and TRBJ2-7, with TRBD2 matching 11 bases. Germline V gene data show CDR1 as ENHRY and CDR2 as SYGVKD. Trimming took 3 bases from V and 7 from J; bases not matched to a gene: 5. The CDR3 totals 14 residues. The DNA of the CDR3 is TGTGCCATCAGTGAAACTAGCGGGAGTCATGAGCAGTACTTC. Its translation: CAISETSGSHEQYF.

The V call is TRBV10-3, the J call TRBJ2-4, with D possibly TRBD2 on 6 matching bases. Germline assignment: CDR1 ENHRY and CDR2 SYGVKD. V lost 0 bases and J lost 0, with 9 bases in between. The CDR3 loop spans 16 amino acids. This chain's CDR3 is CAISESRGGAKNIQYF. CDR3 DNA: TGTGCCATCAGTGAGTCTCGGGGAGGAGCCAAAAACATTCAGTACTTC.

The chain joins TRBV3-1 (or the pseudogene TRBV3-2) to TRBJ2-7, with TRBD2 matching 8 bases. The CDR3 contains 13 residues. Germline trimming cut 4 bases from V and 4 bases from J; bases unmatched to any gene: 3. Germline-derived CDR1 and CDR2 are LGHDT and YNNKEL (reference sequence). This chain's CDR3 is CASSPAGEYEQYF. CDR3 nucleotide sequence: TGTGCCAGCAGCCCAGCGGGAGAATACGAGCAGTACTTC.

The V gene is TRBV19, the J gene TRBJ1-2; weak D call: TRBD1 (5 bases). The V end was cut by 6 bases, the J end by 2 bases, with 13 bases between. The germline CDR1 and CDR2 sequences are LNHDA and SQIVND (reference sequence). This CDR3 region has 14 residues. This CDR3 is CASSDMGQNYGYTF. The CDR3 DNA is TGTGCCAGTAGCGACATGGGGCAGAACTATGGCTACACCTTC.

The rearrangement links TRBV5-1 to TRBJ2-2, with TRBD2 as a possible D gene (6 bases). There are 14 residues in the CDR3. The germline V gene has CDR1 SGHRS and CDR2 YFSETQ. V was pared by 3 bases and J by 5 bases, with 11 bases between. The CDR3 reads CASSSGEVTGELFF. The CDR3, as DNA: TGCGCCAGCAGCTCTGGGGAGGTGACCGGGGAGCTGTTTTTT.

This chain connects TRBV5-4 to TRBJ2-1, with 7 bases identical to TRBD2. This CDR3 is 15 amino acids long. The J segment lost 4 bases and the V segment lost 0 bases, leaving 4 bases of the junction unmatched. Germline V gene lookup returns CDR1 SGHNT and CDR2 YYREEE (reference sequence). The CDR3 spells CASSLVLAEYNEQFF. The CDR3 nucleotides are TGTGCCAGCAGCTTGGTTCTAGCGGAGTACAATGAGCAGTTCTTC.

This CDR3 reads CASYILAGGSYNEQFF. The CDR3 region has the DNA TGTGCCAGCTATATCCTAGCGGGAGGTTCCTACAATGAGCAGTTCTTC. The chain combines TRBV19 with TRBJ2-1; TRBD2 aligns across 11 bases. Trimming took 9 bases from V and 1 from J; bases not matched to a gene: 8. Germline V gives CDR1 LNHDA, CDR2 SQIVND (reference sequence). The CDR3 spans 16 residues.